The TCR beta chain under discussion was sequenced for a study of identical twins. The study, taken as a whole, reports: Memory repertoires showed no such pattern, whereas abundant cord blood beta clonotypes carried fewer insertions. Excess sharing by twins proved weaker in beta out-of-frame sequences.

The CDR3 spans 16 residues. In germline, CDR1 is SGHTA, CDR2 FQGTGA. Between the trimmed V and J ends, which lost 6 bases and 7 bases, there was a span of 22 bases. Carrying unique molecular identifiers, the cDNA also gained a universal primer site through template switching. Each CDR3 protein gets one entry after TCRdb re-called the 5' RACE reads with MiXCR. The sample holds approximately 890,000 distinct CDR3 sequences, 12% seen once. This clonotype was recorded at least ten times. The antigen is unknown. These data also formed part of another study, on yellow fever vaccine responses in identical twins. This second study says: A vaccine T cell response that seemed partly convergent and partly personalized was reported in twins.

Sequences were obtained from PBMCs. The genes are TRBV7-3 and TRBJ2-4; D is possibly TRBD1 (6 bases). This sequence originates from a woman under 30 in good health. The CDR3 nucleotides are TGTGCCAGCAGTTCAGACCGGGACGTGAGGGGGAACATTCAGTACTTC. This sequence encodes CASSSDRDVRGNIQYF.